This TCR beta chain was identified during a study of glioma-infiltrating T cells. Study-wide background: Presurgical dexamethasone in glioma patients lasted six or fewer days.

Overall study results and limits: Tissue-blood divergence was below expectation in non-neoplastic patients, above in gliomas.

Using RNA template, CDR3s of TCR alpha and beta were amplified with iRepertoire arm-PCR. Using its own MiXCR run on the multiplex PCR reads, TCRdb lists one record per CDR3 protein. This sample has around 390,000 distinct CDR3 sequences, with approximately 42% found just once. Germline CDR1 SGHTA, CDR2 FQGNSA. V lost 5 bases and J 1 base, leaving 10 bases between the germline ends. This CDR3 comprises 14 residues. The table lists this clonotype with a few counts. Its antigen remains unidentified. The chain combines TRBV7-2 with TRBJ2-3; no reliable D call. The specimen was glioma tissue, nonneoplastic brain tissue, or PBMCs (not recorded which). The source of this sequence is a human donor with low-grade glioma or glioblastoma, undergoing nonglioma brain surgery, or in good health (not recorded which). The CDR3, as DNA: TGTGCCAGCAGCCAGGTTTTGGGCACAGATACGCAGTATTTT. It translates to CASSQVLGTDTQYF.